A selection of T cell receptor beta chains follows, all from one sample in a study of cytotoxic CD8 clonotypes in ibrutinib-treated CLL. Clones were read by immunoSEQ multiplex PCR, and TCRdb kept only the in-frame ones, dropping some. This table holds roughly 220,000 clones, 79% found once. Specimen: PBMCs, collected after 12 months of ibrutinib treatment. The receptors here all came from a human donor with chronic lymphocytic leukemia. Both conserved end residues are part of each CDR3. The D gene is left open where the match is weak. A row's size may be missing; if present it is once, few, many or a size class.

>TRBV11-1|NA|TRBJ1-2|NA
CASSLKPNYGYTF
TGTGCCAGCAGCTTGAAGCCTAACTATGGCTACACCTTC
>TRBV6-5|NA|TRBJ1-1|NA
CASSLEGSSTEAFF
TGTGCCAGCAGTTTGGAGGGTTCAAGCACTGAAGCTTTCTTT
>TRBV28|TRBD1|TRBJ1-1|once
CASSLRAGGVRATEAFF
TGTGCCAGCAGTTTACGGGCAGGGGGCGTTCGGGCCACTGAAGCTTTCTTT
>TRBV6-5|NA|TRBJ2-4|NA
CASSYSGLGAKNIQYF
TGTGCCAGCAGTTACTCAGGCCTTGGGGCCAAAAACATTCAGTACTTC
>TRBV5-1|TRBD1|TRBJ1-1|NA
CASSLGTDNTEAFF
TGCGCCAGCAGCCTCGGGACAGACAACACTGAAGCTTTCTTT
>TRBV10-2|NA|TRBJ1-1|NA
CASRGTWGPNTEAFF
TGCGCCAGCAGGGGCACTTGGGGGCCGAACACTGAAGCTTTCTTT
>TRBV10-3|TRBD1|TRBJ1-2|NA
CAIRPGQGAEGYTF
TGTGCCATCAGACCCGGACAGGGGGCGGAAGGCTACACCTTC
>TRBV11-1|TRBD2|TRBJ2-5|once
CASSWARGGRETQYF
TGTGCCAGCAGCTGGGCACGGGGGGGCCGGGAGACCCAGTACTTC
>TRBV12-5|NA|TRBJ2-3|few
CASGLMGVGDTQYF
TGTGCTAGTGGTTTAATGGGGGTTGGAGATACGCAGTATTTT
>TRBV7-7|NA|TRBJ2-5|NA
CASSLGKYPGSGETQYF
TGTGCTAGCAGCTTAGGAAAGTACCCCGGGAGCGGGGAGACCCAGTACTTC
>TRBV4-1|NA|TRBJ1-1|NA
CASSQENWGNTEAFF
TGCGCCAGCAGCCAAGAGAACTGGGGGAACACTGAAGCTTTCTTT
>TRBV28|NA|TRBJ1-1|NA
CASQYRPTEAFF
TGTGCCAGCCAGTATAGGCCCACTGAAGCTTTCTTT
>TRBV25-1|NA|TRBJ2-1|NA
CASTQGTGSSNEQFF
TGTGCCAGCACTCAAGGGACCGGATCCTCAAATGAGCAGTTCTTC
>TRBV6-5|NA|TRBJ2-7|NA
CASSYGDTTYEQYF
TGTGCCAGCAGTTATGGGGACACAACCTACGAGCAGTACTTC
>TRBV4-3|NA|TRBJ1-2|few
CASSQGLGQPYGYTF
TGCGCCAGCAGCCAAGGTCTAGGGCAGCCCTATGGCTACACCTTC
>TRBV7-6|TRBD1|TRBJ2-7|NA
CASSLEGTGGTEQYF
TGTGCCAGCAGCTTAGAGGGGACAGGGGGAACCGAGCAGTACTTC
>TRBV5-1|NA|TRBJ2-7|NA
CASSAVGSEQYF
TGCGCCAGCAGCGCGGTAGGATCCGAGCAGTACTTC
>TRBV5-1|NA|TRBJ2-1|NA
CASSLGLAVDGQFF
TGCGCCAGCAGCTTGGGGCTAGCTGTGGATGGGCAGTTCTTC
>TRBV28|NA|TRBJ2-7|NA
CASSPVNRAYEQYF
TGTGCCAGCAGTCCCGTCAACAGAGCTTACGAGCAGTACTTC
>TRBV30|NA|TRBJ1-5|NA
CAWSPIRGEDSNQPQHF
TGTGCCTGGAGTCCCATTCGGGGGGAAGATAGCAATCAGCCCCAGCATTTT
>TRBV10-3|NA|TRBJ1-3|NA
CAISPRSRFSGNTIYF
TGTGCCATCAGCCCCAGGTCCCGATTCTCTGGAAACACCATATATTTT
>TRBV30|NA|TRBJ1-6|NA
CAWNRANSPLHF
TGTGCCTGGAACAGGGCTAATTCACCCCTCCACTTT
>TRBV7-8|TRBD2|TRBJ2-5|NA
CASSPTDWGTKETQYF
TGTGCCAGCAGCCCCACCGACTGGGGGACTAAAGAGACCCAGTACTTC